The 29 T cell receptor beta chains below come from one sample, sequenced in a study of cytomegalovirus exposure and HLA in healthy donors. Primers included in the PCR were 60 Vbeta and 13 Jbeta primers. Profiled with immunoSEQ multiplex PCR; TCRdb holds only in-frame clones, not every one. The sample comprises more than 100,000 clones, approximately 78% of which are singletons, and around 3.3% rests with the top ten. Sequences were obtained from PBMCs. The receptors were sampled from a woman in her twenties or thirties in good health and CMV-seropositive.

V and J are TRBV19 and TRBJ2-5; 7 nucleotides line up with TRBD1. This CDR3 has 14 amino acids. CDR1 LNHDA and CDR2 SQIVND come from the germline V gene (reference sequence). Trimming removed 4 bases from V and 4 bases from J; junction bases left unmatched: 6. The CDR3 spells CASSKTGLGETQYF. As DNA, the CDR3 is TGTGCCAGTAGTAAGACAGGGTTAGGAGAGACCCAGTACTTC. Supplemented by reference TRBV19 and TRBJ2-5, the full variable domain reads DGGITQSPKYLFRKEGQNVTLSCEQNLNHDAMYWYRQDPGQGLRLIYYSQIVNDFQKGDIAEGYSVSREKKESFPLTVTSAQKNPTAFYLCASSKTGLGETQYFGPGTRLLVL.

V gene TRBV20-1 combines with J gene TRBJ1-1; 7 positions match TRBD1. This CDR3 has 11 amino acids. Germline V gene lookup returns CDR1 DFQATT and CDR2 SNEGSKA (reference sequence). J lost 7 bases, V lost 6 bases, and 5 bases had no gene match. CDR3 sequence reads: CSAKRTGEAFF. The CDR3 DNA reads as TGCAGTGCGAAAAGGACAGGTGAAGCTTTCTTT.

For the CDR3, the DNA is TGCGCCAGCAGCTTAGGGGGTGCCAATCAGCCCCAGCATTTT. Translation: CASSLGGANQPQHF. The rearrangement links TRBV5-1 to TRBJ1-5, with D possibly matching TRBD1 (6 bases). V was shortened by 2 bases and J by 3 bases, with 9 bases between the two germline ends. The CDR3 extends over 14 amino acids. Germline loops: CDR1 SGHRS, CDR2 YFSETQ. Supplemented by reference TRBV5-1 and TRBJ1-5, the full variable domain reads KAGVTQTPRYLIKTRGQQVTLSCSPISGHRSVSWYQQTPGQGLQFLFEYFSETQRNKGNFPGRFSGRQFSNSRSEMNVSTLELGDSALYLCASSLGGANQPQHFGDGTRLSIL.

This clone was seen only once. The chain joins TRBV10-3 to TRBJ1-2, with 9 bases fitting TRBD1. The V segment lost 6 bases and the J segment 4 bases; nucleotides outside the gene matches: 18. The germline V gene has CDR1 ENHRY and CDR2 SYGVKD. The CDR3 loop spans 18 amino acids. The CDR3 reads CAIRPGQGRRGTSYGYTF. The CDR3 DNA is TGTGCCATCAGACCGGGACAGGGCCGGCGCGGAACCTCCTATGGCTACACCTTC.

This clone was found a few times. This chain's CDR3 is CSVVVDRVNTEAFF. The DNA of the CDR3 is TGCAGCGTTGTTGTGGACAGGGTAAACACTGAAGCTTTCTTT. The chain has TRBV29-1 and TRBJ1-1; 8 bases align to TRBD1. The V gene end was trimmed by 4 bases and the J gene end by 2 bases; junction bases not matched to a gene: 6. The CDR3 contains 14 residues. CDR1 is SQVTM, CDR2 ANQGSEA, per germline.

The rearrangement uses TRBV2 and TRBJ1-2; 7 bases match TRBD1. Germline CDR1 reads SNHLY; CDR2 reads FYNNEI. The trim removed 7 bases at V and 2 bases at J, leaving 10 bases unmatched. CDR3 length: 15 amino acids. The CDR3 is CASNRDSASNYGYTF. As DNA, the CDR3 is TGTGCCAGCAACCGGGACAGCGCCTCAAACTATGGCTACACCTTC.

V gene TRBV6-5 combines with J gene TRBJ1-1; a weak D match, TRBD1 (5 bases). The CDR3 is 15 residues long. The V end was cut by 6 bases, the J end by 5 bases, with 19 bases between. CDR1 is MNHEY and CDR2 is SVGAGI in the germline V gene. CDR3 sequence reads: CASSSTGQGGTEAFF. CDR3 nucleotide sequence: TGTGCCAGCAGCTCGACGGGGCAGGGAGGTACTGAAGCTTTCTTT.

The rearrangement links TRBV25-1 to TRBJ1-1, with D possibly being TRBD1 (6 bases). The CDR3 runs 15 residues. V lost 6 bases to trimming and J lost 1 base, with 15 bases between them. Per germline, CDR1 MGHDK and CDR2 SYGVNS. The CDR3 sequence: CASRSFGGSNTEAFF. DNA of the CDR3: TGTGCCAGCAGATCCTTTGGGGGCTCGAACACTGAAGCTTTCTTT.

The chain recombines TRBV5-1 with TRBJ2-3; 7 nucleotides align to TRBD2. The CDR3 is 13 residues long. Germline V gene sequence: CDR1 SGHRS, CDR2 YFSETQ. Trimming took 7 bases from V and 7 from J; bases not matched to a gene: 9. The CDR3 sequence: CASGPAGDNTQYF. Written as DNA, the CDR3 is TGCGCCAGCGGGCCCGCGGGAGACAATACGCAGTATTTT.

The V gene is TRBV6-5, the J gene TRBJ1-4, with 9 bases fitting TRBD1. Germline CDR1 is MNHEY and CDR2 is SVGAGI. This CDR3 has 13 amino acids. Trimming took 6 bases from V and 8 from J; bases not matched to a gene: 4. The CDR3 is CASRGQGWEKLFF. In nucleotides, the CDR3 is TGTGCCAGCAGGGGACAGGGCTGGGAAAAACTGTTTTTT.

The V gene is TRBV7-2, the J gene TRBJ2-3; D may be TRBD2 (7 bases). V was trimmed by 2 bases and J by 10 bases, leaving 22 bases between them. Germline loops: CDR1 SGHTA, CDR2 FQGNSA. This CDR3 has 16 residues. CDR3 in DNA: TGTGCCAGCAGCTTATATGGCGGGGGCCCCCCCACCGCGCAGTATTTT. Its protein product is CASSLYGGGPPTAQYF.

The chain employs TRBV6-4 and TRBJ1-1; tentative D call: TRBD1 (6 bases). The V and J ends lost 3 bases and 4 bases respectively, with 9 bases between them. The CDR3 sequence is 13 residues long. Germline V gives CDR1 MRHNA, CDR2 SNTAGT. The CDR3 is CASSDGGLTEAFF. The CDR3 DNA reads TGTGCCAGCAGTGATGGGGGCCTCACTGAAGCTTTCTTT.

V usage is TRBV14 and J usage is TRBJ2-1; no clear D gene. Trimming cost V 4 bases and J 6 bases, with 13 bases left between them. CDR1 is SGHDN, CDR2 FVKESK, per germline. The CDR3 has 14 residues. CDR3 protein: CASSPRVYGNEQFF. CDR3 DNA: TGTGCCAGCAGCCCCCGGGTGTATGGCAATGAGCAGTTCTTC.

Only a few counts were recorded for this clone. V usage is TRBV5-4 and J usage is TRBJ2-1; 11 bases fit TRBD2. From germline, CDR1 is SGHNT and CDR2 YYREEE (reference sequence). This CDR3 comprises 18 residues. V lost 5 bases, J lost 2 bases, and 12 bases stayed unmatched. As DNA, the CDR3 is TGTGCCAGCAGACCTCAGATCCTTAGCGGGGGGGCCTACAATGAGCAGTTCTTC. Its protein is CASRPQILSGGAYNEQFF.

The genes are TRBV10-3 and TRBJ2-2; D is possibly TRBD1 (5 bases). The ends were cut back, 0 bases at V and 4 bases at J, with 9 bases in the middle. The germline V gene encodes CDR1 ENHRY and CDR2 SYGVKD. The CDR3 extends over 15 amino acids. CDR3 sequence reads: CAISESVGATGELFF. The DNA for the CDR3 is TGTGCCATCAGTGAGTCCGTAGGGGCCACCGGGGAGCTGTTTTTT.

CDR3 in amino acids: CSAAAGKTQYF. DNA of the CDR3: TGCAGTGCTGCGGCAGGGAAGACCCAGTACTTC. The rearrangement uses TRBV20-1 and TRBJ2-5; maybe TRBD1 (5 bases). V was clipped by 5 bases and J by 6 bases, with 10 bases between them. Germline V gives CDR1 DFQATT, CDR2 SNEGSKA (reference sequence). The length of the CDR3 is 11 residues.

The chain employs TRBV28 and TRBJ1-2; D ambiguous. Germline CDR1 and CDR2: MDHEN and SYDVKM. Trimming shortened V by 7 bases and J by 2 bases, and 8 bases separated the two germline ends. The CDR3 sequence is 12 residues long. Here the CDR3 reads CASKEYNYGYTF. CDR3 bases: TGTGCCAGCAAAGAGTACAACTATGGCTACACCTTC.

This sequence joins TRBV10-3 and TRBJ2-1; D gene unclear. The CDR3 covers 15 residues. V lost 3 bases and J 0 bases, leaving 9 bases between the germline ends. Germline V gene sequence: CDR1 ENHRY, CDR2 SYGVKD. CDR3 sequence (DNA): TGTGCCATCAGTGATTTTTCGAGCTCCTACAATGAGCAGTTCTTC. Residues: CAISDFSSSYNEQFF.

This clone showed up just once. The J gene is TRBJ2-1, the V gene TRBV27; 9 positions agree with TRBD2. The V gene's germline CDR1 is MNHEY and CDR2 SMNVEV (reference sequence). Trimming took 8 bases from V and 6 from J; bases not matched to a gene: 11. The CDR3 is 15 amino acids. CDR3 sequence: CASGAGTSFVNEQFF. In DNA form, the CDR3 reads TGTGCCAGCGGGGCTGGGACTAGCTTTGTCAATGAGCAGTTCTTC.

As for this clone: The same CDR3 also results from other DNA sequences found in this sample. The chain recombines TRBV2 with TRBJ2-1; 7 bases are a match to TRBD1. With 7 bases clipped from V and 9 bases from J, the junction kept 15 bases outside the gene matches. CDR3 length: 15 residues. Germline V gives CDR1 SNHLY, CDR2 FYNNEI. The CDR3 sequence is CASTKLGDRESEQFF. The CDR3 DNA follows: TGTGCCAGCACCAAACTCGGAGACAGGGAAAGTGAGCAGTTCTTC.

This clone was found once. The gene calls are TRBV6-6 and TRBJ1-1; the D gene is possibly TRBD1 (6 bases). Germline lookup yields CDR1 MNHNY and CDR2 SVGAGI (reference sequence). The CDR3 is 15 residues long. Trimming cost V 2 bases and J 5 bases, with 15 bases left between them. CDR3 amino acids: CASSYQGGGTTEAFF. For the CDR3, the DNA is TGTGCCAGCAGTTACCAGGGAGGGGGGACGACTGAAGCTTTCTTT.

This clone was recorded once. V usage is TRBV6-5 and J usage is TRBJ2-7; 11 bases agree with TRBD1. With 5 bases clipped from V and 5 bases from J, the junction kept 8 bases outside the gene matches. The V gene's germline CDR1 is MNHEY and CDR2 SVGAGI. This CDR3 region has 15 residues. The CDR3 nucleotides read TGTGCCAGCAGTCCGGACAGGGGGCTTTACAACGAGCAGTACTTC. Translated, it gives CASSPDRGLYNEQYF.

The rearrangement uses TRBV16 and TRBJ2-1; D might be TRBD2 (6 bases). CDR1 and CDR2 from the germline V gene are KGHSY and FQNENV. Trimming took 6 bases from V and 2 from J, leaving 14 bases between them. The CDR3 length is 15 residues. In DNA form, the CDR3 reads TGTGCCAGCAGTCCCGGGAGACCGACCTACAATGAGCAGTTCTTC. It encodes CASSPGRPTYNEQFF.

The chain combines TRBV4-3 with TRBJ1-2, with D tentatively TRBD1 (5 bases). V was cut by 0 bases and J by 7 bases, with 9 bases left in between. The CDR3 spans 13 residues. Germline loops: CDR1 LGHNA, CDR2 YSLEER. DNA of the CDR3: TGCGCCAGCAGCCAAGAGAAAGGGGTTGGCTACACCTTC. Protein sequence: CASSQEKGVGYTF.

This clone was counted only a few times. The chain links TRBV28 to TRBJ2-5; 9 bases agree with TRBD2. V lost 3 bases, J lost 2 bases, and 7 bases stayed unmatched. The CDR3 runs to 16 residues. CDR1 and CDR2 (germline): MDHEN, SYDVKM. The CDR3 loop reads CASSFASGDLQETQYF. The CDR3 bases are TGTGCCAGCAGTTTCGCTAGCGGGGACCTTCAAGAGACCCAGTACTTC.

The chain employs TRBV5-1 and TRBJ2-3, with 13 positions matching TRBD2. The germline CDR1 and CDR2 sequences are SGHRS and YFSETQ. The CDR3 is 16 amino acids. J was trimmed by 1 base and V by 4 bases; bases with no gene match: 3. The DNA of the CDR3 is TGCGCCAGCAGCCCCGGGACTAGCGGGGGCACAGATACGCAGTATTTT. Translating gives CASSPGTSGGTDTQYF. The full variable domain, completed using reference TRBV5-1 and TRBJ2-3, is KAGVTQTPRYLIKTRGQQVTLSCSPISGHRSVSWYQQTPGQGLQFLFEYFSETQRNKGNFPGRFSGRQFSNSRSEMNVSTLELGDSALYLCASSPGTSGGTDTQYFGPGTRLTVL.

The chain couples TRBV6-5 to TRBJ2-4; maybe TRBD1 (6 bases). The CDR3 extends over 13 amino acids. Trimming stripped 10 bases from V and 0 bases from J, with 10 bases between. Per the germline V gene, CDR1 is MNHEY and CDR2 is SVGAGI. CDR3 residues: CATWGLAKNIQYF. CDR3 sequence (DNA): TGTGCCACGTGGGGGCTAGCCAAAAACATTCAGTACTTC.

This clone was seen only a few times. The junction and the germline gene differ at one end; a read error may be behind it. The rearrangement uses TRBV6-4 and TRBJ2-3, with D possibly being TRBD1 (5 bases). The CDR3 loop spans 14 amino acids. The germline V gene encodes CDR1 MRHNA and CDR2 SNTAGT. Written as DNA, the CDR3 is TGTGCCAGCAGGAAAATCCAGGGCACGGATACGCAGTATTTT. This sequence encodes CASRKIQGTDTQYF.

The chain links TRBV4-1 to TRBJ2-7; 7 bases match TRBD2. Germline CDR1 is MGHRA and CDR2 is YSYEKL. The CDR3 sequence is 13 residues long. Trimming took 4 bases from V and 6 from J; bases not matched to a gene: 6. In DNA form, the CDR3 reads TGCGCCAGCAGCCCTCTCCCGGGAGGCGAGCAGTACTTC. Translation: CASSPLPGGEQYF.